This TCR beta chain was recovered during a study of T cells in Graves' hyperthyroidism and ophthalmopathy. The sample holds many counts of this clonotype. The CDR3 regions of TCR beta were amplified from RNA transcripts. HTBI primers were employed in a first-round RT-PCR of the TCR CDR3. MiXCR, applied by TCRdb to the multiplex PCR reads, yields one record per CDR3 protein. Here the sample spans roughly 750,000 distinct CDR3 sequences, 16% being singletons. Trimming cost V 4 bases and J 0 bases, with 10 bases left between them. Germline V CDR1 and CDR2: SNHLY, FYNNEI. The CDR3 runs 15 residues. Input material: blood. The chain employs TRBV2 and TRBJ2-1; weak D call: TRBD2 (5 bases). The receptor comes from a man between 18 and 35 years old with Graves' hyperthyroidism. CDR3 region: CASSADYLSYNEQFF. CDR3 coding DNA: TGTGCCAGCAGTGCTGACTATCTCTCCTACAATGAGCAGTTCTTC.